The entry below describes one T cell receptor (beta chain). The antigen is undetermined. The data derive from a study of blood T cells in healthy people across ages. Study-wide results and caveats: It was held that diversity estimates obtained from one million T cells represented underestimates. Older age went with lower TCR beta diversity per million T cells, in a roughly linear way. Naive T cell percentage by flow cytometry tracked strongly with beta diversity.

With a J-beta primer mix and a sample-barcoded 5' primer, a second PCR ran about 7 to 11 cycles. Any given sample supplied a minimum of 2.5 million CDR3-containing paired-end reads. TCRdb reprocessed the 5' RACE reads with MiXCR, giving one entry per CDR3 protein. The top ten clones hold approximately 20% of a sample with 1 million or so distinct CDR3 sequences, 45% of them seen once. This CDR3 has 16 residues. Trimming took 6 bases from V and 0 from J, leaving 18 bases between them. Germline V gene sequence: CDR1 DFQATT, CDR2 SNEGSKA (reference sequence). Sequences were obtained from blood. The sequence came from a woman aged 60-75 years in good health. The chain uses TRBV20-1 and TRBJ2-1; D is unclear. The CDR3 bases are TGCAGTGCCGCCGACCGGGCCTTCAGCTCCTACAATGAGCAGTTCTTC. Its protein is CSAADRAFSSYNEQFF.